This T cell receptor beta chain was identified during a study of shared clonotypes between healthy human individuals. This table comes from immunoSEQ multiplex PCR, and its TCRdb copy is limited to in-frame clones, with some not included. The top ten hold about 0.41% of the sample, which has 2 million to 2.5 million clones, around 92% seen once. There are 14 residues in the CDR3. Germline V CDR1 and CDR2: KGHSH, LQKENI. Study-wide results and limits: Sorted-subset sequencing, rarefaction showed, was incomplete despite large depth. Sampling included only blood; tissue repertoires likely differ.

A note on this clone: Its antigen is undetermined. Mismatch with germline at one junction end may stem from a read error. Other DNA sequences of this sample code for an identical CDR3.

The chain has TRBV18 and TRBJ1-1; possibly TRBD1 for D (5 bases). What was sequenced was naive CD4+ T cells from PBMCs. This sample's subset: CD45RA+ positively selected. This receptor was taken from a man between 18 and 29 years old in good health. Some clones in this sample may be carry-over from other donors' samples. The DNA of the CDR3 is TGTGCCAGCTCGCCACAGGCCGGGGACACTGAAGCTTTCTTT. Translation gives CASSPQAGDTEAFF. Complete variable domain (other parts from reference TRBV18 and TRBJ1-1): NAGVMQNPRHLVRRRGQEARLRCSPMKGHSHVYWYRQLPEEGLKFMVYLQKENIIDESGMPKERFSAEFPKEGPSILRIQQVVRGDSAAYFCASSPQAGDTEAFFGQGTRLTVV.